This is a list of T cell receptor beta chains from one sample in a study of OX40 agonist ivuxolimab in advanced cancers. The protocol was immunoSEQ multiplex PCR, while the TCRdb copy is restricted to in-frame clones and leaves out a portion. Among just over 20,000 clones, more than 65% were seen once, and the ten largest hold roughly 9%. The input for sequencing was CD4+ or CD8+ T cells sorted from blood, taken in a trial of the OX40 agonist ivuxolimab. These receptors were collected from an adult with an advanced solid tumor such as melanoma, head and neck, liver or kidney cancer. Each CDR3 is given with its conserved first and last residue. The order of the fields is clone size, V gene, J gene, D gene, CDR3 DNA, CDR3 protein. A D gene is named only where the DNA matches it firmly. The size field is filled for only some rows; it gives once, few, many or a size class.

>few|TRBV5-1|TRBJ2-7|.
TGCGCCAGCAGTCGGGACGGGTACGAGCAGTACTTC
CASSRDGYEQYF
>.|TRBV14|TRBJ1-3|.
TGTGCCAGCAGCCAAGATCCCAGGGCGAAGACCATATATTTT
CASSQDPRAKTIYF
>.|TRBV6-5|TRBJ1-6|.
TGTGCCAGCAGTTACGAGCGAGGATATAATTCACCCCTCCACTTT
CASSYERGYNSPLHF
>.|TRBV9|TRBJ1-6|.
TGTGCCAGCAGCGAGACAGTTAATTCACCCCTCCACTTT
CASSETVNSPLHF
>.|TRBV30|TRBJ1-6|.
TGTGCCTGGAGTCCGGACGGCGGGGGGAGTTCACCCCTCCACTTT
CAWSPDGGGSSPLHF
>.|TRBV7-2|TRBJ2-7|.
TGTGCCAGCAGCCCGGACGGAGGGCGATACGAGCAGTACTTC
CASSPDGGRYEQYF
>.|TRBV10-2|TRBJ2-1|.
TGCGCCAGCAGTGAGACACGATACAATGAGCAGTTCTTC
CASSETRYNEQFF
>few|TRBV12-2|TRBJ1-5|.
TGTGCAAGTCGTCCGAACGATTATAGCAATCAGCCCCAGCATTTT
CASRPNDYSNQPQHF
>.|TRBV19|TRBJ1-1|.
TGTGCCAGTAGTAGAGGGTATGAGAACACTGAAGCTTTCTTT
CASSRGYENTEAFF
>medium-sized|TRBV27|TRBJ1-2|.
TGTGCCAGCAGTGAGGCAGGGCGAGGCTACACCTTC
CASSEAGRGYTF
>once|TRBV6-5|TRBJ2-7|.
TGTGCCAGCAGTTACTTCGGGGTGGCCTACGAGCAGTACTTC
CASSYFGVAYEQYF
>.|TRBV30|TRBJ1-4|.
TGTGCCTGGGATCAGGGGCCGGGGGAAAAACTGTTTTTT
CAWDQGPGEKLFF
>.|TRBV29-1|TRBJ2-3|.
TGCAGCGTTGAAGATCTCCTAGCTCGCACAGATACGCAGTATTTT
CSVEDLLARTDTQYF
>.|TRBV7-2|TRBJ1-3|TRBD1
TGTGCCAGCAGCTTAGACAGGGGAGCTGGAAACACCATATATTTT
CASSLDRGAGNTIYF
>few|TRBV13|TRBJ2-1|.
TGTGCCAGCAGCTTAACAACTGCTGAGCAGTTCTTC
CASSLTTAEQFF
>.|TRBV18|TRBJ1-1|.
TGTGCCAGCTCGCCCTCAGCTGGCACTGAAGCTTTCTTT
CASSPSAGTEAFF
>.|TRBV6-5|TRBJ2-1|.
TGTGCCAGCGCCTTGAACGGGGGAGACAATGAGCAGTTCTTC
CASALNGGDNEQFF
>once|TRBV5-4|TRBJ2-5|.
TGTGCCAGCAGCGTGTGGGGTGTTAGTGGGACCCAGTACTTC
CASSVWGVSGTQYF
>once|TRBV2|TRBJ2-7|.
TGTGCCAGCGAAGGGTACAGCTCCTACGAGCAGTACTTC
CASEGYSSYEQYF
>.|TRBV10-3|TRBJ2-3|TRBD2
TGTGCCATCAGTAAAACCGGGACTAGCGGGGGGGGCCGGGATACGCAGTATTTT
CAISKTGTSGGGRDTQYF
>once|TRBV5-1|TRBJ1-6|TRBD1
TGCGCCAGCAGCTTGGCCGGGGGACAGAATAATTCACCCCTCCACTTT
CASSLAGGQNNSPLHF
>.|TRBV7-3|TRBJ2-3|.
TGTGCCAGCAGCTTACTCTCACTTGGAGATACGCAGTATTTT
CASSLLSLGDTQYF
>once|TRBV7-9|TRBJ2-1|TRBD2
TGTGCCAGCAGCCCCGGACTAGCGGGGGGGCGAATCTTC
CASSPGLAGGRIF
>.|TRBV14|TRBJ2-5|.
TGTGCCAGCAGCCCGCTTGGAAGTAGGGCCCAAGAGACCCAGTACTTC
CASSPLGSRAQETQYF
>few|TRBV7-3|TRBJ2-3|.
TGTGCCAGCAGCCCCTTTGAAGCAGATACGCAGTATTTT
CASSPFEADTQYF
>few|TRBV5-1|TRBJ2-3|TRBD1
TGCGCCAGCAGCCCGGGACAGAGCACAGATACGCAGTATTTT
CASSPGQSTDTQYF
>few|TRBV6-5|TRBJ1-2|.
TGTGCCAGCAGCCGGACAGCCACCTATGGCTACACCTTC
CASSRTATYGYTF
>few|TRBV10-3|TRBJ1-5|TRBD1
TGTGCCATCGGGACAGAAAATCAGCCCCAGCATTTT
CAIGTENQPQHF
>.|TRBV30|TRBJ1-2|.
TGTGCCTGGAGTGTCCAAGCGGACGTTGGCACCTTC
CAWSVQADVGTF
>.|TRBV15|TRBJ1-2|TRBD1
TGTGCCACCAGCAGAGATTCAGGGGGCCATGGCTACACCTTC
CATSRDSGGHGYTF
>once|TRBV9|TRBJ2-2|.
TGTGCCAGCAGCGCCCGCGGGCGGAGCAACACCGGGGAGCTGTTTTTT
CASSARGRSNTGELFF
>.|TRBV6-6|TRBJ2-7|.
TGTGCCAGCAGTTACGAGGGGAGCTCCTACGAGCAGTACTTC
CASSYEGSSYEQYF
>.|TRBV7-7|TRBJ1-1|.
TGTGCCAGCAGCTTGCTCGAGGGTACTGAAGCTTTCTTT
CASSLLEGTEAFF
>once|TRBV5-4|TRBJ1-4|.
TGTGCCAGCAACTTGAGTACTGCTCTCGAAAAACTGTTTTTT
CASNLSTALEKLFF
>.|TRBV19|TRBJ1-2|.
TGTGCCAGTAGTTATCTTTCAGGGGAAGCTAACTATGGCTACACCTTC
CASSYLSGEANYGYTF
>.|TRBV5-4|TRBJ1-1|TRBD1
TGTGCCAGCAGCGCTACTGACAGGGGGGACACTGAAGCTTTCTTT
CASSATDRGDTEAFF
>few|TRBV4-2|TRBJ2-2|.
TGTGCCAGCAGCCAAGAGGCTAGCATGGGCACCGGGGAGCTGTTTTTT
CASSQEASMGTGELFF
>.|TRBV2|TRBJ2-7|.
TGTGCCAGCATCCCCTTACAGGAGTCCTACGAGCAGTACTTC
CASIPLQESYEQYF
>.|TRBV5-1|TRBJ2-7|.
TGCGCCAGCAGCGCCAGCTACGAGCAGTACTTC
CASSASYEQYF
>once|TRBV6-5|TRBJ2-3|TRBD1
TGTGCCAGCAGTTCCCCCGGGACAGCCACAGATACGCAGTATTTT
CASSSPGTATDTQYF
>.|TRBV7-3|TRBJ2-3|TRBD2
TGTGCCAGCAGCTCCCAGCGGGGGGGTCCCAAATATTTT
CASSSQRGGPKYF
>.|TRBV6-5|TRBJ1-5|.
TGTGCCAGCAGTTATTCCGTTCGCGGCAATCAGCCCCAGCATTTT
CASSYSVRGNQPQHF
>few|TRBV7-3|TRBJ1-1|.
TGTGCCAGCAGCTTAAGCCAGAACACTGAAGCTTTCTTT
CASSLSQNTEAFF
>.|TRBV6-5|TRBJ1-2|TRBD1
TGTGCCAGCAGTAGGACAGGGAGAGATGGCTACACCTTC
CASSRTGRDGYTF
>.|TRBV7-2|TRBJ1-2|.
TGTGCCAGCAGCTTAGGGCCAGCGGGTGGGCGCTACACCTTC
CASSLGPAGGRYTF
>.|TRBV6-6|TRBJ2-2|.
TGTGCCAGCAGCGCCGGGGTTAACACCGGGGAGCTGTTTTTT
CASSAGVNTGELFF
>.|TRBV5-6|TRBJ1-2|TRBD1
TGTGCCAGCAGCACAGGGGGCGCGGGGGTCTATGGCTACACCTTC
CASSTGGAGVYGYTF
>.|TRBV27|TRBJ1-2|TRBD1
TGTGCCAGCAGTCCGCCGGGACAGCGGCATGGCTACACCTTC
CASSPPGQRHGYTF
>.|TRBV7-8|TRBJ1-5|.
TGTGCCAGCAGCTTAGTCGGGATTGCTGGCAATCAGCCCCAGCATTTT
CASSLVGIAGNQPQHF
>.|TRBV12-5|TRBJ2-1|TRBD2
TGTGCTAGTGGTTTGGTACTAGCGGGCCTCGAAGGCGATGAGCAGTTCTTC
CASGLVLAGLEGDEQFF
>medium-sized|TRBV9|TRBJ1-5|.
TGTGCCAGCAGCGTAGACCAGGGTAGTCCCCAGCATTTT
CASSVDQGSPQHF
>medium-sized|TRBV9|TRBJ1-1|.
TGTGCCAGCAGCCCCCCCGGGGGTATAAACACTGAAGCTTTCTTT
CASSPPGGINTEAFF
>.|TRBV7-2|TRBJ1-6|.
TGTGCCAGCAACGACCGGGACACCCTCACCCTCCACTTT
CASNDRDTLTLHF